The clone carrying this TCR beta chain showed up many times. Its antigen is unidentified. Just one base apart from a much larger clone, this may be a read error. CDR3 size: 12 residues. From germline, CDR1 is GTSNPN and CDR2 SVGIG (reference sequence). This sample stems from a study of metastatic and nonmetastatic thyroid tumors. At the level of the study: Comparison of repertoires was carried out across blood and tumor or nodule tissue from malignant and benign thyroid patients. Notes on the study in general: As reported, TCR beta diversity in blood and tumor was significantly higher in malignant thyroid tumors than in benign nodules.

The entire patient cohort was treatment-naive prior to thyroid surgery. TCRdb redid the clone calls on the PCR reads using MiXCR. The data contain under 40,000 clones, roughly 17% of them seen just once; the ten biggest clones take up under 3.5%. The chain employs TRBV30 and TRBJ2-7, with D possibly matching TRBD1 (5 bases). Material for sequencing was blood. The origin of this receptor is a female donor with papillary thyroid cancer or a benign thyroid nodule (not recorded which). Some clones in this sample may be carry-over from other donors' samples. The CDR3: CAWRTENYERYF. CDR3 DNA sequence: TGTGCCTGGAGGACAGAAAACTACGAGCGGTACTTC.